These 12 T cell receptor beta chains were sequenced from one sample in a study of shared clonotypes between healthy human individuals (TCRdb year 2020). Library preparation used the immunoSEQ multiplex PCR assay. TCRdb limited this immuneACCESS table to in-frame rearrangements with V and J called. A share of clones is missing; checked studies link under half to unresolved V genes, and the rest is unexplained. The sample profile shows about 2 million clones; 90% to 95% of them were found once. 0.13% of the sample is taken by the ten largest. Sequenced material: naive CD4+ T cells sorted from blood. The cell subset or site label, as the study defines it: CD45RA+ positively selected. Receptor source: a man between 18 and 35 years old in good health.

V gene TRBV5-5 combines with J gene TRBJ2-7; possibly TRBD2 for D (6 bases). Germline V gene sequence: CDR1 SGHKS, CDR2 YYEKEE (reference sequence). The V end was cut by 0 bases, the J end by 4 bases, with 14 bases between. This CDR3 contains 15 residues. The CDR3 DNA sequence: TGTGCCAGCAGCTTGGGCGCAGGGAGGTTGTACGAGCAGTACTTC. The encoded protein is CASSLGAGRLYEQYF.

Details on this clone: The same CDR3 also results from other DNA sequences found in this sample. The chain's CDR3 is CASSLTGAYEQYF. DNA for the CDR3: TGTGCCAGCAGCCTGACAGGGGCCTACGAGCAGTACTTC. This sequence joins TRBV28 and TRBJ2-7; 8 bases are shared with TRBD1. The ends lost 6 bases at V and 2 bases at J; junction bases unmatched: 3. CDR1 and CDR2 (germline): MDHEN, SYDVKM. This CDR3 has 13 residues.

V is TRBV5-1 and J is TRBJ2-5; no definite D call. The CDR3 is 14 amino acids. Germline CDR1 and CDR2: SGHRS and YFSETQ. V was trimmed by 8 bases and J by 1 base, leaving 15 bases between them. The DNA of the CDR3 is TGCGCCAGTGGGTTTTTGGTGCCCCAAGAGACCCAGTACTTC. It specifies CASGFLVPQETQYF.

V usage is TRBV19 and J usage is TRBJ1-1; weak D call: TRBD1 (5 bases). The CDR3 runs 14 residues. Germline values: CDR1 LNHDA, CDR2 SQIVND (reference sequence). Trimming took 3 bases from V and 3 from J, leaving 11 bases between them. CDR3 DNA: TGTGCCAGTAGTATTGACAGATTTTACACTGAAGCTTTCTTT. Its protein product is CASSIDRFYTEAFF.

The chain carries TRBV5-4 and TRBJ1-3, with D possibly matching TRBD1 (5 bases). CDR1 is SGHNT, CDR2 YYREEE, per germline (reference sequence). Trimming stripped 1 base from V and 0 bases from J, with 11 bases between. The CDR3 length is 16 residues. Here the CDR3 reads CASSLSKGSSGNTIYF. In nucleotides, the CDR3 is TGTGCCAGCAGCTTGTCAAAGGGGTCCTCTGGAAACACCATATATTTT.

The rearrangement links TRBV19 to TRBJ1-2; D is uncertain. In germline, CDR1 is LNHDA, CDR2 SQIVND (reference sequence). The CDR3 loop spans 12 amino acids. Trimming left V 5 bases short and J 4 bases short, with 8 bases between. The CDR3 DNA reads as TGTGCCAGTAGTGTCCAAAGCTATGGCTACACCTTC. Protein product: CASSVQSYGYTF.

The chain joins TRBV11-2 to TRBJ2-1, with 9 bases fitting TRBD2. Germline CDR1 SGHAT, CDR2 FQNNGV. The CDR3 is made up of 16 amino acids. Unmatched junction bases numbered 8, after V lost 1 base and J lost 7 bases. The CDR3 region is CASSLAGSGGWNEQFF. The CDR3 DNA follows: TGTGCCAGCAGCTTAGCGGGTAGCGGGGGCTGGAATGAGCAGTTCTTC.

The chain employs TRBV28 and TRBJ2-1, with D perhaps TRBD2 (5 bases). The CDR3 runs 15 residues. Trimming took 2 bases from V and 8 from J, leaving 16 bases between them. The germline V gene has CDR1 MDHEN and CDR2 SYDVKM. The chain's CDR3 is CASSLRPASLYEQFF. In nucleotides, the CDR3 is TGTGCCAGCAGTTTACGACCGGCTAGCCTCTATGAGCAGTTCTTC.

CDR3 in amino acids: CASTPGLRPRATRGEQYF. The CDR3 region has the DNA TGCGCCAGCACCCCCGGTTTACGGCCCAGGGCCACCCGAGGGGAGCAGTACTTC. The J gene is TRBJ2-7, the V gene TRBV5-1; perhaps D is TRBD1 or TRBD2 (5 bases each). CDR1 SGHRS and CDR2 YFSETQ come from the germline V gene. V was trimmed by 6 bases and J by 7 bases, leaving 32 bases between them. This CDR3 is 18 amino acids long.

The V and J genes are TRBV10-3 and TRBJ2-3; D gene unclear. V was clipped by 8 bases and J by 6 bases, with 12 bases between them. Germline V gene sequence: CDR1 ENHRY, CDR2 SYGVKD. This CDR3 spans 12 amino acids. Here the CDR3 DNA reads TGTGCCATCGCAATAAGGGTGGATACGCAGTATTTT. Its protein is CAIAIRVDTQYF.

The V call is TRBV6-1, the J call TRBJ1-3; D is uncertain. Germline CDR1 is MNHNS and CDR2 is SASEGT. Trimming took off 1 base at V and 0 bases at J, with 10 bases between the two ends. CDR3 size: 16 residues. CDR3 coding DNA: TGTGCCAGCAGTGAAGTCGGAACGGACTCTGGAAACACCATATATTTT. Amino acid sequence: CASSEVGTDSGNTIYF.

As to this clone: Other DNA sequences from this sample encode an identical CDR3 as well. The V gene is TRBV7-6, the J gene TRBJ2-7; no clear D gene. The germline V and J ends were trimmed by 1 base and 3 bases, with 7 bases remaining between them. Germline V CDR1 and CDR2: SGHVS, FNYEAQ. The CDR3 loop spans 13 amino acids. CDR3 sequence: CASSLGQLYEQYF. The CDR3 DNA sequence: TGTGCCAGCAGCTTAGGACAACTCTACGAGCAGTACTTC.